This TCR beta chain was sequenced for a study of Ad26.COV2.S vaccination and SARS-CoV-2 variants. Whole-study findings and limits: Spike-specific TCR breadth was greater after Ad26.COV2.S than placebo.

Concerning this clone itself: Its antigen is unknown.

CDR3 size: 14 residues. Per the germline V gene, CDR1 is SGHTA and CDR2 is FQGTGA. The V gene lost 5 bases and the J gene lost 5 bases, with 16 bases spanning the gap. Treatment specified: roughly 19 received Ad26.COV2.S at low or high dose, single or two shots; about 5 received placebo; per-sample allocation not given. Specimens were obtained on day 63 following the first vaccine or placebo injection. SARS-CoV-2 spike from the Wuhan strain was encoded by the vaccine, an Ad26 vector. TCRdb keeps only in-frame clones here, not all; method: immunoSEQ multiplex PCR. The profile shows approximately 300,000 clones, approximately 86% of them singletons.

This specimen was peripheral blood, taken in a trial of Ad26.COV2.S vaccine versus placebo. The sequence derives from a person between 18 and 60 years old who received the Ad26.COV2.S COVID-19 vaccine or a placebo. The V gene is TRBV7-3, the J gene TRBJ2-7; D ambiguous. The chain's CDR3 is CASSPVDGSHEQYF. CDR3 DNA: TGTGCCAGCAGCCCAGTTGACGGAAGCCACGAGCAGTACTTC.